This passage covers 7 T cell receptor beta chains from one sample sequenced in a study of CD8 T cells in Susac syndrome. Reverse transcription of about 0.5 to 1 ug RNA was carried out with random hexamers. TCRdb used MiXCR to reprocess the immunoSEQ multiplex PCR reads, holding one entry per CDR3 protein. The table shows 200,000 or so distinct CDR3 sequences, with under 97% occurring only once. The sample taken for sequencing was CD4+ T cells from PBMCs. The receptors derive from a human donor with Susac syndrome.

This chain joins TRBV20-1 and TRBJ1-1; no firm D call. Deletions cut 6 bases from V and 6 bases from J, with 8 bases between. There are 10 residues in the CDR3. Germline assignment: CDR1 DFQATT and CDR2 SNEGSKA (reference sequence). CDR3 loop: CSAPGAEAFF. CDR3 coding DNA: TGCAGTGCCCCCGGGGCTGAAGCTTTCTTT.

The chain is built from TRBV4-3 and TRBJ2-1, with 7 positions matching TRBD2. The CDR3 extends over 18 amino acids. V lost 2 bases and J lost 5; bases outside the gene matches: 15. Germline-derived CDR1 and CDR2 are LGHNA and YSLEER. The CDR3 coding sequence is TGCGCCAGCAGCCAACCCCCGACTCCCAGCGGGGAGCACAATGAGCAGTTCTTC. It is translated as CASSQPPTPSGEHNEQFF.

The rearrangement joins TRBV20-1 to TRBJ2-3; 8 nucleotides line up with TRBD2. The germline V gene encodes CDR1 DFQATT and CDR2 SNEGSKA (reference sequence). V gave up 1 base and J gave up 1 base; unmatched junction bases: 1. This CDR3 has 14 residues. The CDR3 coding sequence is TGCAGTGCTAGAGTAGCGGGGCGCACAGATACGCAGTATTTT. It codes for CSARVAGRTDTQYF.

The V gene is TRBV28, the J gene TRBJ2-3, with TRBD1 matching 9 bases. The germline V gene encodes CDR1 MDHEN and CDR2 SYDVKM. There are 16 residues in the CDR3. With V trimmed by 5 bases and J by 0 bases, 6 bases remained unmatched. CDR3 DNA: TGTGCCAGCAGTGAACAGGGGGCAATTAGCACAGATACGCAGTATTTT. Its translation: CASSEQGAISTDTQYF.

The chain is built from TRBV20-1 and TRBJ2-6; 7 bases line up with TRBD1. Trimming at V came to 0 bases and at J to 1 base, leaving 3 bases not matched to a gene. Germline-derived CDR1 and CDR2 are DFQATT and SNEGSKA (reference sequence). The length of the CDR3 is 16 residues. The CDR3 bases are TGCAGTGCTAGAGACAGGGGGAAGTCTGGGGCCAACGTCCTGACTTTC. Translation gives CSARDRGKSGANVLTF.

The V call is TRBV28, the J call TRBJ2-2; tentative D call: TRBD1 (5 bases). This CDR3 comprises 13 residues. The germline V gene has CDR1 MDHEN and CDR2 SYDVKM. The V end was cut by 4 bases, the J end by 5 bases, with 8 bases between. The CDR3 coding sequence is TGTGCCAGCAGTTCTAGACAGACCGGGGAGCTGTTTTTT. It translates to CASSSRQTGELFF.

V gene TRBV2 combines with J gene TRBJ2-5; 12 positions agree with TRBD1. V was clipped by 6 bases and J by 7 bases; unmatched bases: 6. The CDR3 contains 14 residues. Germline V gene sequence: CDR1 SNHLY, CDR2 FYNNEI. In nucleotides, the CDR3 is TGTGCCAGCAGCCGGGACAGGGGGCTTAGGACCCAGTACTTC. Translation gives CASSRDRGLRTQYF.